The clone carrying this T cell receptor beta chain occurred a few times. The antigen is not known. In TCRdb, the 5' RACE reads were re-called with MiXCR into one record per CDR3 protein. The sample carries about 340,000 distinct CDR3 sequences, about 15% recorded once. V gave up 5 bases and J gave up 3 bases; unmatched junction bases: 8. This CDR3 spans 15 amino acids. Germline assignment: CDR1 SEHNR and CDR2 FQNEAQ (reference sequence). These data are taken from a study of T-cell memory formation after mild COVID-19. The overall study: Clusters of TCRs were largely donor specific.

Study outcomes and limitations: CD4/CD8 balance held among clones contracting day 15 to 85, and later expanders leaned CD4+.

The sample was PBMCs or a T cell subset sorted from them (not recorded which). This sequence joins TRBV7-9 and TRBJ1-2, with TRBD1 identical over 8 bases. The TCR originated in a man aged 18 to 35 who had mild COVID-19 (a few samples of this study predate the infection). Cell type and time point are not known. This CDR3 reads CASSKSEDRDYGYTF. CDR3 coding DNA: TGTGCCAGCAGCAAATCCGAGGACAGGGACTATGGCTACACCTTC.